This T cell receptor (beta chain) was recorded in a study of blood T cell repertoires in COVID-19 (dated by TCRdb to the early 2020s). General notes on the study: Samples from collaborators originated in the United States, Italy and Spain and spanned both the acute and convalescent phases of COVID-19. The prospective study material was composed of cDNA or gDNA derived from T cells, B-cell-depleted T cells, or PBMCs. The dataset comprised deeply sampled blood TCRbeta repertoires from subjects exposed to, actively infected with, or recovered from COVID-19. A freely available public database, intended as a resource for researchers studying the immune response to SARS-CoV-2, is where the repertoires were released. Samples came from the ongoing ImmuneRACE study (first 160 participants) plus 1,254 subjects from 6 global collaborators. The sample metadata nearly always contained a de-identified subject ID, COVID-19 status, age in years and sex. Where HLA class I and class II types were available, the types were taken from metadata supplied by the sample provider, not from assay-based typing.

The immunoSEQ Assay, a bias-controlled multiplex PCR, was used to amplify TCRbeta CDR3 regions from genomic DNA. The paper's data handling went like this. The number of nucleated cells in each sample was estimated by amplification of reference gene primers within the assay. To quantify the absolute abundance of each unique TCRbeta CDR3 rearrangement, sequence reads were collapsed and filtered. For each sample, productive Simpson clonality was calculated as the square root of Simpson's diversity index across productive rearrangements. What TCRdb holds here is the immuneACCESS table cut down to in-frame rearrangements. Part of the clones is not present; checked against another copy, under half of the missing clones reflect an unresolved V gene, and the others are unexplained. Clonal size and the V and J genes are those of that table, whereas D and trimming came from the DNA. This sample holds 80,000 to 95,000 clones; under 90% were observed only once. More than 3% of the sample goes to the ten largest clones.

Whole blood was collected in K2EDTA tubes by collaborating institutions according to the institutions' own protocols. For TCRbeta analysis, collaborator samples were shipped as frozen whole blood, as isolated PBMCs, or as DNA extracted from either sample type. For this clone: What this receptor recognizes is not known. No much larger clone is present one base from it, and per-base qualities are unavailable.

Study-level results and caveats: Clinical and demographic metadata were provided uncurated, with the amount varying by source and participant.

From the germline V gene, CDR1 is KGHSY and CDR2 is FQNENV. Inclusive of the bounding cysteine and phenylalanine, the CDR3 is 14 residues long. Only the CDR3 DNA stays, 42 bases, in frame from base 1. The junction shows trimming of 4 bases on V and 2 bases on J, plus 11 bases between the germline ends. Recombination connected TRBV16 to TRBJ1-2, with TRBD1 tentatively as D gene (5 bases match). What was sequenced was peripheral blood. This sequence originates from a woman aged 70-85 years with acute or convalescent COVID-19. The nucleotide sequence reads as follows: TGTGCCAGCAGCCCGAGACAGACCAACTATGGCTACACCTTC. Its protein is CASSPRQTNYGYTF.